The 17 T cell receptor beta chains listed next were all sequenced from one sample in a study of glioma-infiltrating T cells after dendritic cell vaccination. Sequenced by immunoSEQ multiplex PCR; TCRdb stores in-frame clones only, minus some. The data show more than 30,000 clones, around nine tenths seen once. The sequencing used blood, collected before dendritic cell vaccination. These receptors were obtained from a human donor with glioblastoma.

This chain connects TRBV14 to TRBJ2-7; no clear D. The CDR3 totals 13 residues. The germline V gene encodes CDR1 SGHDN and CDR2 FVKESK. Trimming took off 0 bases at V and 4 bases at J, with 7 bases between the two ends. This CDR3 is CASSQDLPYEQYF. The CDR3 DNA reads TGTGCCAGCAGCCAAGATCTCCCTTACGAGCAGTACTTC.

The rearrangement uses TRBV4-2 and TRBJ2-7; D perhaps matches TRBD2 (7 bases). Germline V CDR1 and CDR2: LGHNA, YNFKEQ. The CDR3 has 13 residues. Between the trimmed V and J ends, which lost 5 bases and 4 bases, there was a span of 12 bases. The CDR3 coding sequence is TGTGCCAGCAGCGGGGGGGCCTCTTACGAGCAGTACTTC. This sequence encodes CASSGGASYEQYF.

This clone was observed a few times. The chain joins TRBV2 to TRBJ1-4; 8 bases map to TRBD1. The germline CDR1 and CDR2 sequences are SNHLY and FYNNEI. The CDR3 is 16 amino acids. Unmatched junction bases numbered 15, after V lost 4 bases and J lost 11 bases. The CDR3 nucleotides read TGTGCCAGCAGTGCGGGACAGGCCTGGTCGTCGGGGAAACTGTTTTTT. Encoded protein: CASSAGQAWSSGKLFF.

CDR3 nucleotide sequence: TGTGCCGGATCGGGACTAGCGAGCACAGATACGCAGTATTTT. This sequence encodes CAGSGLASTDTQYF. V is TRBV2 and J is TRBJ2-3, with 10 bases aligning to TRBD2. The V gene's germline CDR1 is SNHLY and CDR2 FYNNEI. J gave up 0 bases and V 11 bases, and 5 bases lay outside the gene matches. This CDR3 contains 14 residues.

V gene TRBV30 combines with J gene TRBJ1-4, with D possibly being TRBD1 (5 bases). The V end was cut by 4 bases, the J end by 7 bases, with 13 bases between. Germline V lookup: CDR1 GTSNPN, CDR2 SVGIG (reference sequence). This CDR3 is built from 13 residues. CDR3 sequence (DNA): TGTGCCTGGACTGGGACTACAGGTGAAAAACTGTTTTTT. This encodes CAWTGTTGEKLFF. Full variable domain (rest looked up from reference TRBV30 and TRBJ1-4): SQTIHQWPATLVQPVGSPLSLECTVEGTSNPNLYWYRQAAGRGLQLLFYSVGIGQISSEVPQNLSASRPQDRQFILSSKKLLLSDSGFYLCAWTGTTGEKLFFGSGTQLSVL.

The V and J genes are TRBV18 and TRBJ2-5, with 7 bases aligning to TRBD2. With V trimmed by 6 bases and J by 3 bases, 7 bases remained unmatched. This CDR3 is 14 amino acids long. Germline V gives CDR1 KGHSH, CDR2 LQKENI. CDR3 DNA sequence: TGTGCCAGCTCCCTAGGACTAGTGGAAGAGACCCAGTACTTC. Protein: CASSLGLVEETQYF.

The gene calls are TRBV6-4 and TRBJ1-2, with D possibly matching TRBD1 (6 bases). This CDR3 is built from 13 residues. The germline V and J ends were trimmed by 5 bases and 4 bases, with 11 bases remaining between them. Germline CDR1 reads MRHNA; CDR2 reads SNTAGT. Here the CDR3 reads CASSKGTLYGYTF. Written as DNA, the CDR3 is TGTGCCAGCAGTAAGGGGACACTCTATGGCTACACCTTC.

The rearrangement links TRBV19 to TRBJ2-2; perhaps TRBD2 as D (7 bases). This CDR3 comprises 15 residues. Germline loops: CDR1 LNHDA, CDR2 SQIVND (reference sequence). Between the trimmed V and J ends, which lost 8 bases and 6 bases, there was a span of 19 bases. The CDR3: CASGRRGGAPGELFF. As DNA, the CDR3 is TGTGCCAGTGGGAGAAGGGGGGGGGCCCCCGGGGAGCTGTTTTTT. Filled out from reference TRBV19 and TRBJ2-2, the complete variable domain reads DGGITQSPKYLFRKEGQNVTLSCEQNLNHDAMYWYRQDPGQGLRLIYYSQIVNDFQKGDIAEGYSVSREKKESFPLTVTSAQKNPTAFYLCASGRRGGAPGELFFGEGSRLTVL.

The V gene is TRBV5-5, the J gene TRBJ1-2; 7 bases line up with TRBD1. CDR3 length equals 14 residues. Germline V gene lookup returns CDR1 SGHKS and CDR2 YYEKEE (reference sequence). Trimming at V came to 4 bases and at J to 2 bases, leaving 5 bases not matched to a gene. The DNA of the CDR3 is TGTGCCAGCAGCCCCGGACAGGAGAACTATGGCTACACCTTC. Protein: CASSPGQENYGYTF. The full variable domain, completed using reference TRBV5-5 and TRBJ1-2, is DAGVTQSPTHLIKTRGQQVTLRCSPISGHKSVSWYQQVLGQGPQFIFQYYEKEERGRGNFPDRFSARQFPNYSSELNVNALLLGDSALYLCASSPGQENYGYTFGSGTRLTVV.

The V and J genes are TRBV6-6 and TRBJ1-4; the D is unclear. V lost 8 bases and J 3 bases, leaving 10 bases between the germline ends. There are 13 residues in the CDR3. Germline CDR1 and CDR2: MNHNY and SVGAGI (reference sequence). CDR3 DNA: TGTGCCAGCGGCCGGGTCTCTAATGAAAAACTGTTTTTT. It encodes CASGRVSNEKLFF.

This rearrangement joins TRBV2 to TRBJ2-6; the match to TRBD1 covers 7 bases. Unmatched junction bases numbered 3, after V lost 4 bases and J lost 3 bases. Germline V gives CDR1 SNHLY, CDR2 FYNNEI. CDR3 size: 15 residues. CDR3 amino acids: CASSVGTVGANVLTF. The CDR3 DNA reads TGTGCCAGCAGTGTCGGGACAGTTGGGGCCAACGTCCTGACTTTC.

The chain has TRBV21-1 and TRBJ2-7; the table's D gene call, TRBD2, was not cross checked with the DNA. TRBV21-1 is tagged as a pseudogene. CDR3 length: 13 residues. The CDR3 region has the DNA TGTGCCACCTACGGGGGGCCCGCCTACGAGCAGTACTTC. It yields the protein CATYGGPAYEQYF.

The rearrangement joins TRBV19 to TRBJ2-2; a weak D match, TRBD1 (6 bases). Trimming shortened V by 6 bases and J by 0 bases, and 14 bases separated the two germline ends. This CDR3 contains 16 residues. The germline V gene has CDR1 LNHDA and CDR2 SQIVND (reference sequence). The CDR3 DNA follows: TGTGCCAGTAGATTTTTGGGGGCCTCGAACACCGGGGAGCTGTTTTTT. Translated, it gives CASRFLGASNTGELFF. Filled out from reference TRBV19 and TRBJ2-2, the complete variable domain reads DGGITQSPKYLFRKEGQNVTLSCEQNLNHDAMYWYRQDPGQGLRLIYYSQIVNDFQKGDIAEGYSVSREKKESFPLTVTSAQKNPTAFYLCASRFLGASNTGELFFGEGSRLTVL.

This chain links TRBV2 with TRBJ2-7; D not certain. CDR3 length: 14 residues. Per germline, CDR1 SNHLY and CDR2 FYNNEI. V gave up 7 bases and J gave up 0 bases, with 13 bases separating them. CDR3 in amino acids: CASIPSRSSYEQYF. CDR3 DNA: TGTGCCAGCATTCCCTCCCGTAGCTCCTACGAGCAGTACTTC.

The rearrangement joins TRBV6-1 to TRBJ1-5; 11 nucleotides line up with TRBD1. Per germline, CDR1 MNHNS and CDR2 SASEGT. The CDR3 has 18 amino acids. The J segment lost 2 bases and the V segment lost 3 bases, leaving 9 bases of the junction unmatched. The CDR3 here is CASSEPGQGVRGNQPQHF. DNA for the CDR3: TGTGCCAGCAGTGAGCCGGGACAGGGGGTACGGGGCAATCAGCCCCAGCATTTT.

The chain has TRBV5-1 and TRBJ2-5; 12 bases match TRBD1. The CDR3 is made up of 17 amino acids. Germline lookup yields CDR1 SGHRS and CDR2 YFSETQ. The J segment lost 4 bases and the V segment lost 4 bases, leaving 11 bases of the junction unmatched. CDR3 DNA: TGCGCCAGCAGCACCACCGGGACAGGGGGCTCCCCAGAGACCCAGTACTTC. Its protein product is CASSTTGTGGSPETQYF.

The chain joins TRBV6-5 to TRBJ1-2; 11 bases are shared with TRBD1. Germline CDR1 MNHEY, CDR2 SVGAGI. Trimming cost V 8 bases and J 4 bases; bases outside gene matches: 6. The CDR3 is 14 amino acids. CDR3 region: CASGGTGGFYGYTF. The DNA for the CDR3 is TGTGCCAGCGGAGGGACAGGGGGTTTCTATGGCTACACCTTC.